These 23 T cell receptor beta chains originate from one sample sequenced in a study of cytomegalovirus exposure and HLA in healthy donors. This table comes from immunoSEQ multiplex PCR, and its TCRdb copy is limited to in-frame clones, with some not included. The sample yields about 130,000 clones, roughly 89% seen once. What was sequenced was PBMCs. These receptors all come from a woman in her late teens or twenties in good health and CMV-seropositive.

This sequence joins TRBV7-6 and TRBJ2-7, with a possible D match to TRBD2 (6 bases). Trimming left V 1 base short and J 2 bases short, with 9 bases between. Looked up from germline, CDR1 is SGHVS and CDR2 is FNYEAQ. This CDR3 has 14 residues. The CDR3 sequence is CASSLGRGTYEQYF. The CDR3 DNA follows: TGTGCCAGCAGCTTAGGGAGGGGAACCTACGAGCAGTACTTC.

The sample holds one count of this clone. V usage is TRBV6-1 and J usage is TRBJ1-2; tentatively, D is TRBD1 (5 bases). CDR1 is MNHNS and CDR2 is SASEGT in the germline V gene. The CDR3 is made up of 13 amino acids. Trimming took off 4 bases at V and 1 base at J, with 7 bases between the two ends. The CDR3 DNA reads as TGTGCCAGCAGTGGCCAGGGTAACTATGGCTACACCTTC. Its translation: CASSGQGNYGYTF.

In DNA, the CDR3 is TGTGCCAGCAGTTACTCACGGCCGGGACAGGGAAACACCATATATTTT. Amino acid sequence: CASSYSRPGQGNTIYF. The V and J genes are TRBV6-5 and TRBJ1-3; 7 nucleotides line up with TRBD1. Germline loops: CDR1 MNHEY, CDR2 SVGAGI. J gave up 4 bases and V 0 bases, and 6 bases lay outside the gene matches. This CDR3 comprises 16 residues.

The rearrangement joins TRBV5-1 to TRBJ1-1; weak D call: TRBD1 (6 bases). In germline, CDR1 is SGHRS, CDR2 YFSETQ. The germline V and J ends were trimmed by 2 bases and 6 bases, with 14 bases remaining between them. The CDR3 is 14 residues long. CDR3 coding DNA: TGCGCCAGCAGCTTAGAACAGGGCTTCGCTGAAGCTTTCTTT. Amino acid sequence: CASSLEQGFAEAFF.

The J gene is TRBJ2-1, the V gene TRBV27, with 8 bases matching TRBD2. J lost 3 bases, V lost 8 bases, and 18 bases had no gene match. The CDR3 covers 18 residues. In germline, CDR1 is MNHEY, CDR2 SMNVEV (reference sequence). CDR3 sequence: CASPRGPGGAICYNEQFF. CDR3 bases: TGTGCCAGCCCCCGGGGGCCGGGGGGGGCCATATGCTACAATGAGCAGTTCTTC.

This clone was recorded once. The rearrangement links TRBV5-6 to TRBJ2-7; TRBD1 matches 10 bases. The germline gives CDR1 SGHDT, CDR2 YYEEEE. The CDR3 sequence is 16 residues long. Trimming at V came to 4 bases and at J to 4 bases, leaving 11 bases not matched to a gene. Here the CDR3 DNA reads TGTGCCAGCAGCCTGGGAGACAGGGGGCGTACGTACGAGCAGTACTTC. The encoded protein is CASSLGDRGRTYEQYF.

The V and J genes are TRBV30 and TRBJ1-5; no firm D call. Germline V gives CDR1 GTSNPN, CDR2 SVGIG (reference sequence). The CDR3 is made up of 15 amino acids. V was clipped by 0 bases and J by 1 base, with 10 bases between them. The CDR3 here is CAWSVRGRSNQPQHF. The CDR3 DNA reads TGTGCCTGGAGTGTACGAGGGAGGAGCAATCAGCCCCAGCATTTT.

V is TRBV19 and J is TRBJ1-5, with a possible D match to TRBD1 (5 bases). The CDR3 loop spans 15 amino acids. Germline lookup yields CDR1 LNHDA and CDR2 SQIVND (reference sequence). V lost 6 bases and J 0 bases, leaving 12 bases between the germline ends. The CDR3 bases are TGTGCCAGTAGAACGACAGATGGTAGCAATCAGCCCCAGCATTTT. Translated, it gives CASRTTDGSNQPQHF.

This clone appeared once. The chain recombines TRBV28 with TRBJ2-1; D is undetermined. With 2 bases removed from V and 4 bases from J, the gap between germline ends came to 9 bases. Germline CDR1 MDHEN, CDR2 SYDVKM. This CDR3 has 14 residues. Here the CDR3 reads CASSLRVGYNEQFF. As DNA, the CDR3 is TGTGCCAGCAGTTTACGGGTGGGTTACAATGAGCAGTTCTTC.

CDR3 sequence reads: CASSQGTGISYNEQFF. The DNA of the CDR3 is TGCGCCAGCAGCCAAGGGACAGGGATCTCCTACAATGAGCAGTTCTTC. This sequence joins TRBV4-3 and TRBJ2-1; 8 bases fit TRBD1. J gave up 0 bases and V 1 base, and 2 bases lay outside the gene matches. CDR1 is LGHNA and CDR2 is YSLEER in the germline V gene. The CDR3 has 16 amino acids.

The chain is built from TRBV28 and TRBJ2-2; D gene ambiguous. Germline V gene data show CDR1 as MDHEN and CDR2 as SYDVKM. There are 16 residues in the CDR3. V lost 5 bases, J lost 5 bases, and 18 bases lay in between. CDR3: CASSKPAYLATGELFF. The CDR3 DNA sequence: TGTGCCAGCAGTAAACCCGCCTACCTTGCAACCGGGGAGCTGTTTTTT.

The chain has TRBV15 and TRBJ1-5; D ambiguous. The CDR3 is 18 residues long. Trimming removed 4 bases at V and 2 bases at J, with 21 bases between. Germline CDR1 and CDR2: LNHNV and YYDKDF (reference sequence). The CDR3 sequence: CATSNEGQVETRNQPQHF. CDR3 nucleotide sequence: TGTGCCACCAGCAATGAGGGCCAAGTCGAAACTCGCAATCAGCCCCAGCATTTT.

The chain uses TRBV28 and TRBJ2-2, with 8 bases fitting TRBD1. The ends lost 4 bases at V and 4 bases at J; junction bases unmatched: 5. Germline CDR1 reads MDHEN; CDR2 reads SYDVKM. CDR3 length: 15 amino acids. In DNA form, the CDR3 reads TGTGCCAGCAGTTCAGGGGGCGCGGGCACCGGGGAGCTGTTTTTT. This sequence encodes CASSSGGAGTGELFF.

The chain links TRBV5-1 to TRBJ2-3; possibly TRBD1 for D (5 bases). Germline CDR1 is SGHRS and CDR2 is YFSETQ. The CDR3 totals 15 residues. V gave up 0 bases and J gave up 2 bases, with 10 bases separating them. The CDR3: CASSLAPGPTDTQYF. The DNA for the CDR3 is TGCGCCAGCAGCTTGGCTCCAGGGCCCACAGATACGCAGTATTTT.

The gene calls are TRBV19 and TRBJ2-7; 7 positions agree with TRBD1. Germline trimming cut 4 bases from V and 0 bases from J; bases unmatched to any gene: 6. The CDR3 has 15 residues. CDR1 is LNHDA and CDR2 is SQIVND in the germline V gene (reference sequence). The CDR3 loop is CASSRGQAPSYEQYF. For the CDR3, the DNA is TGTGCCAGTAGTAGAGGACAGGCTCCCTCCTACGAGCAGTACTTC.

The V and J genes are TRBV7-6 and TRBJ1-2, with a tentative D call TRBD1 (5 bases). The length of the CDR3 is 17 residues. The germline gives CDR1 SGHVS, CDR2 FNYEAQ. Trimming took off 0 bases at V and 0 bases at J, with 14 bases between the two ends. As DNA, the CDR3 is TGTGCCAGCAGCTTAGCGCGACAGCTAACGTCTAACTATGGCTACACCTTC. Its translation is CASSLARQLTSNYGYTF.

This clone has just one count. The V gene is TRBV5-4, the J gene TRBJ2-1, with 10 bases fitting TRBD1. Losses at the gene ends were 5 bases for V and 6 bases for J; bases not matched to a gene: 8. CDR3 length: 15 amino acids. CDR1 SGHNT and CDR2 YYREEE come from the germline V gene (reference sequence). The CDR3 loop is CASRKTGGPSNEQFF. The CDR3 nucleotides are TGTGCCAGCAGGAAGACAGGGGGCCCCAGCAATGAGCAGTTCTTC.

This chain uses TRBV9 with TRBJ1-2, with 9 bases lining up with TRBD1. CDR3 length: 15 residues. In germline, CDR1 is SGDLS, CDR2 YYNGEE. J lost 0 bases, V lost 3 bases, and 3 bases had no gene match. CDR3 bases: TGTGCCAGCAGCGCCCGGGACAGGGCTAACTATGGCTACACCTTC. As protein: CASSARDRANYGYTF.

This clone has just one count. The V and J genes are TRBV10-3 and TRBJ2-5, with 8 bases matching TRBD2. CDR3 length equals 15 residues. In germline, CDR1 is ENHRY, CDR2 SYGVKD. Losses at the gene ends were 9 bases for V and 1 base for J; bases not matched to a gene: 10. CDR3 amino acids: CAILDMAGGQETQYF. DNA for the CDR3: TGTGCCATTTTGGATATGGCGGGGGGCCAAGAGACCCAGTACTTC.

This clone occurred once. The chain joins TRBV5-6 to TRBJ1-2; D is uncertain. CDR1 is SGHDT, CDR2 YYEEEE, per germline. Between the trimmed V and J ends, which lost 1 base and 8 bases, there was a span of 12 bases. This CDR3 spans 13 amino acids. In DNA form, the CDR3 reads TGTGCCAGCAGCTTGACGGGAACCTACGGCTACACCTTC. Protein product: CASSLTGTYGYTF. Full variable domain (missing parts from reference TRBV5-6 and TRBJ1-2): DAGVTQSPTHLIKTRGQQVTLRCSPKSGHDTVSWYQQALGQGPQFIFQYYEEEERQRGNFPDRFSGHQFPNYSSELNVNALLLGDSALYLCASSLTGTYGYTFGSGTRLTVV.

The CDR3 nucleotides read TGTGCCAGCGGCAGGGGGCCCCAAGAGACCCAGTACTTC. It is translated as CASGRGPQETQYF. The rearrangement uses TRBV6-5 and TRBJ2-5; 8 positions match TRBD1. Germline assignment: CDR1 MNHEY and CDR2 SVGAGI. This CDR3 has 13 amino acids. Unmatched junction bases numbered 3, after V lost 8 bases and J lost 1 base.

The J gene is TRBJ1-1, the V gene TRBV16, with a possible D match to TRBD1 (5 bases). The germline V gene encodes CDR1 KGHSY and CDR2 FQNENV. This CDR3 spans 12 amino acids. The V end was cut by 4 bases, the J end by 6 bases, with 9 bases between. This CDR3 reads CASSRPTAEAFF. Here the CDR3 DNA reads TGTGCCAGCAGCCGACCGACAGCTGAAGCTTTCTTT. The variable domain in full, completed from reference TRBV16 and TRBJ1-1, reads GEEVAQTPKHLVRGEGQKAKLYCAPIKGHSYVFWYQQVLKNEFKFLISFQNENVFDETGMPKERFSAKCLPNSPCSLEIQATKLEDSAVYFCASSRPTAEAFFGQGTRLTVV.

The V call is TRBV10-3, the J call TRBJ1-5, with D uncertain. The CDR3 runs 15 residues. Trimming left V 0 bases short and J 0 bases short, with 6 bases between. CDR1 ENHRY and CDR2 SYGVKD come from the germline V gene. CDR3 in DNA: TGTGCCATCAGTGAGTCGGGCAGTAGCAATCAGCCCCAGCATTTT. It yields the protein CAISESGSSNQPQHF.